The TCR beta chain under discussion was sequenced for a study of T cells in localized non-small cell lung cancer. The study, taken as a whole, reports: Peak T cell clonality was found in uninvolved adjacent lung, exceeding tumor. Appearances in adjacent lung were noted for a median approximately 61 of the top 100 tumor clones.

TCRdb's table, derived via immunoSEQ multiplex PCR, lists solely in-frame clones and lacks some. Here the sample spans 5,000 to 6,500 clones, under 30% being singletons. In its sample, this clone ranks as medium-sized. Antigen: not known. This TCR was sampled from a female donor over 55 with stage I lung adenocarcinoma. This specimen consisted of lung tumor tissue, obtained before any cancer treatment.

The CDR3 sequence is CASSLGVLAKNIQYF. Here the CDR3 DNA reads TGTGCCAGCAGCTTGGGTGTTCTAGCCAAAAACATTCAGTACTTC. The chain is built from TRBV11-3 and TRBJ2-4; the D is unclear. Germline loops: CDR1 SGHNT, CDR2 YENEEA. The CDR3 has 15 amino acids. Trimming shortened V by 3 bases and J by 0 bases, and 9 bases separated the two germline ends.